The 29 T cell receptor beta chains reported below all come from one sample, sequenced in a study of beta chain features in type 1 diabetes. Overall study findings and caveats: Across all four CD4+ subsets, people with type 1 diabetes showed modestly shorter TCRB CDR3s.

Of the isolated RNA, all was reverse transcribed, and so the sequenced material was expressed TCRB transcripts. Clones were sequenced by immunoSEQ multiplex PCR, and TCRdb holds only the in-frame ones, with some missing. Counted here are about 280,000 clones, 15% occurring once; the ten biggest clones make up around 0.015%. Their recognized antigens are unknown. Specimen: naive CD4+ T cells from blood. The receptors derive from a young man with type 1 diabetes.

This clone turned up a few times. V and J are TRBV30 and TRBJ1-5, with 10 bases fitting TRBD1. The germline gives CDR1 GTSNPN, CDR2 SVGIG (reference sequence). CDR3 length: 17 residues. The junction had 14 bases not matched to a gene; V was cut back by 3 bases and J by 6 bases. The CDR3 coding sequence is TGTGCCTGGAGCGTCCCGGGACAGGGGCTCGGAGGTCAGCCCCAGCATTTT. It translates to CAWSVPGQGLGGQPQHF.

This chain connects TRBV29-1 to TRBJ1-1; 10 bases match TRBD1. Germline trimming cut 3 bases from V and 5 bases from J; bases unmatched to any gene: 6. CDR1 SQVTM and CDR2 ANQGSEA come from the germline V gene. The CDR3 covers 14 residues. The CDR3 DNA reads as TGCAGCGTTGACAGGACAGGGGGGCGTACTGAAGCTTTCTTT. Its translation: CSVDRTGGRTEAFF.

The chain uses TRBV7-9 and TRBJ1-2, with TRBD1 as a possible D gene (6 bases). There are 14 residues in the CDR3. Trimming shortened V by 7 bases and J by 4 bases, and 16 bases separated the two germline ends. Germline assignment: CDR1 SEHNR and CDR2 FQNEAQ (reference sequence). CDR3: CASILSGTPYGYTF. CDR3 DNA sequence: TGTGCCAGCATCCTATCGGGGACACCCTATGGCTACACCTTC.

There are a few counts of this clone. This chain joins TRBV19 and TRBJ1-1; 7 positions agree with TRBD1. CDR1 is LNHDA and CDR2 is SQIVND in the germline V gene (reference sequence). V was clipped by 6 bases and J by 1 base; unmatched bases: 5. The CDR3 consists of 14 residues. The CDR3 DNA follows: TGTGCCAGTAGCCGCGACAGGGAGAACACTGAAGCTTTCTTT. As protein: CASSRDRENTEAFF. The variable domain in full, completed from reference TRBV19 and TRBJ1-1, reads DGGITQSPKYLFRKEGQNVTLSCEQNLNHDAMYWYRQDPGQGLRLIYYSQIVNDFQKGDIAEGYSVSREKKESFPLTVTSAQKNPTAFYLCASSRDRENTEAFFGQGTRLTVV.

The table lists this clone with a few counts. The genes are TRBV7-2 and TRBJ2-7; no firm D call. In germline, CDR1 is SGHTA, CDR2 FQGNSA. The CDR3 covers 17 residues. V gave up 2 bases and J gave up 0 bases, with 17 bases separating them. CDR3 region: CASSLSAPLGYSYEQYF. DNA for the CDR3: TGTGCCAGCAGCTTATCCGCCCCACTCGGGTACTCCTACGAGCAGTACTTC.

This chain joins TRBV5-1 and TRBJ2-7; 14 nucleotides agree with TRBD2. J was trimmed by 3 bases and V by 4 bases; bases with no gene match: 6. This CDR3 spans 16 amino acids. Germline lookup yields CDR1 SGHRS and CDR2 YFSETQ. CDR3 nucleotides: TGCGCCAGCAGCCCCCAGGGACTAGCGGGAGTCTACGAGCAGTACTTC. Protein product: CASSPQGLAGVYEQYF.

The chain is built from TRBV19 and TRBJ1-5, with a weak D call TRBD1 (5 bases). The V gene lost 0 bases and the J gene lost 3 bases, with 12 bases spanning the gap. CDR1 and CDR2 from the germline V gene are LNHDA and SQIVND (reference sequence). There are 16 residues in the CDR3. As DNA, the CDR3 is TGTGCCAGTAGTATAGATCGAGCCAGGGACAATCAGCCCCAGCATTTT. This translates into CASSIDRARDNQPQHF.

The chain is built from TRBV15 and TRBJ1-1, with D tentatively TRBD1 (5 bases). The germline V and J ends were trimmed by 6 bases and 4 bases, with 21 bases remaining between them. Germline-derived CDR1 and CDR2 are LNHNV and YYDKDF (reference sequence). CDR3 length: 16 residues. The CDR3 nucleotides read TGTGCCACCAGGAACGGAGGGGCGTGGGGTAGCACTGAAGCTTTCTTT. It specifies CATRNGGAWGSTEAFF.

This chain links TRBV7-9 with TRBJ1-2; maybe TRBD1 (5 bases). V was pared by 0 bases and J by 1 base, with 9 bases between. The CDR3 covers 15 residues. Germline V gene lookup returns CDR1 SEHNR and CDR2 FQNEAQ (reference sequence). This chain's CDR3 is CASSLAKGINYGYTF. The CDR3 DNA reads TGTGCCAGCAGCTTAGCGAAGGGGATTAACTATGGCTACACCTTC. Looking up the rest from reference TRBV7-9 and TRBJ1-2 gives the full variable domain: DTGVSQNPRHKITKRGQNVTFRCDPISEHNRLYWYRQTLGQGPEFLTYFQNEAQLEKSRLLSDRFSAERPKGSFSTLEIQRTEQGDSAMYLCASSLAKGINYGYTFGSGTRLTVV.

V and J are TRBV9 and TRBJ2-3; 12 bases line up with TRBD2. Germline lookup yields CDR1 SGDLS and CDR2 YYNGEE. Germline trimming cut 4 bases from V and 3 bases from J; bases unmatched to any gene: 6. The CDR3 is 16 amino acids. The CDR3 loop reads CASSPTSGGATDTQYF. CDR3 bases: TGTGCCAGCAGCCCGACTAGCGGGGGTGCGACAGATACGCAGTATTTT.

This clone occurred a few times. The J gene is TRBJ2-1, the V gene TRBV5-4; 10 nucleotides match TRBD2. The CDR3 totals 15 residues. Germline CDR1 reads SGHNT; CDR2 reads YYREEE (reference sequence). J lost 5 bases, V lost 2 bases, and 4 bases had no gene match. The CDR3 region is CASSFGLAAHNEQFF. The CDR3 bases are TGTGCCAGCAGCTTCGGACTAGCGGCCCACAATGAGCAGTTCTTC.

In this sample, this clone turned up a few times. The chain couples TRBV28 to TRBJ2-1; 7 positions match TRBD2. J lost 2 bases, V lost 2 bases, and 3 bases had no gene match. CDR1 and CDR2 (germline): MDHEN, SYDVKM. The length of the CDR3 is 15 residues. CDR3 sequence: CASSLAGVAYNEQFF. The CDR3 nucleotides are TGTGCCAGCAGTTTAGCGGGAGTCGCCTACAATGAGCAGTTCTTC.

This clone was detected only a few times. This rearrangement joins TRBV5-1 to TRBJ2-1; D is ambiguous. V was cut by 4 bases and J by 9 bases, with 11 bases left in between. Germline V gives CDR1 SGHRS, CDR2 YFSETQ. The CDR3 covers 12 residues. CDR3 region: CASSPTSGEQFF. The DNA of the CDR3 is TGCGCCAGCAGCCCCACGAGTGGTGAGCAGTTCTTC.

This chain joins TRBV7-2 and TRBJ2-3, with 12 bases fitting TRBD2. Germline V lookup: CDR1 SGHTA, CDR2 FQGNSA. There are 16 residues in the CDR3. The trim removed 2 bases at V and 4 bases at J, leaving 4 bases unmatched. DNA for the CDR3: TGTGCCAGCAGCTTACTTGGGACTAGCGGGTCAGATACGCAGTATTTT. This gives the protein CASSLLGTSGSDTQYF.

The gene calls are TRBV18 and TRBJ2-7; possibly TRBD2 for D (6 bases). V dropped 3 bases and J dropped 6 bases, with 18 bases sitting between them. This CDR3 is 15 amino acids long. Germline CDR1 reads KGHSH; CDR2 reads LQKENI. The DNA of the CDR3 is TGTGCCAGCTCACCCCAAGCCGGGACTCCCGGCGAGCAGTACTTC. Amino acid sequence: CASSPQAGTPGEQYF.

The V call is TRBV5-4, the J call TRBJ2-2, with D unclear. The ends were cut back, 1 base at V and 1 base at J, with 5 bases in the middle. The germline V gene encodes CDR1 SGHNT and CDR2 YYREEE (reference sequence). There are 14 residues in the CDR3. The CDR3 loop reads CASSLPGNTGELFF. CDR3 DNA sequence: TGTGCCAGCAGCTTGCCAGGGAACACCGGGGAGCTGTTTTTT.

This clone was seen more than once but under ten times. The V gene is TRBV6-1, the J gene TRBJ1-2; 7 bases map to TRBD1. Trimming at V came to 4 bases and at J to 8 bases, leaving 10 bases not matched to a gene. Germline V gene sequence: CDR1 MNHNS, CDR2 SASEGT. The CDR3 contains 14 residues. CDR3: CASSATGDVGGYTF. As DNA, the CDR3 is TGTGCCAGCAGTGCCACAGGGGATGTAGGAGGCTACACCTTC.

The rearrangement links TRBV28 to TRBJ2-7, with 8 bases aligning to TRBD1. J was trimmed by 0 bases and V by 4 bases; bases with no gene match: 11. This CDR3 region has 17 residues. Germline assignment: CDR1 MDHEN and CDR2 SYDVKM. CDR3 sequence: CASSSSMGTGSSYEQYF. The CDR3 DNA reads TGTGCCAGCAGTTCCTCGATGGGGACAGGAAGCTCCTACGAGCAGTACTTC. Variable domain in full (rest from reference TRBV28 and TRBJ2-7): DVKVTQSSRYLVKRTGEKVFLECVQDMDHENMFWYRQDPGLGLRLIYFSYDVKMKEKGDIPEGYSVSREKKERFSLILESASTNQTSMYLCASSSSMGTGSSYEQYFGPGTRLTVT.

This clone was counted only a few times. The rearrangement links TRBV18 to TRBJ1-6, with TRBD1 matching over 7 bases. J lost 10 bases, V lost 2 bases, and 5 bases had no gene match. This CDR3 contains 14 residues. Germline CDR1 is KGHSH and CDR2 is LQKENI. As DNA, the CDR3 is TGTGCCAGCTCACCAGACAGGGTCGACTCACCCCTCCACTTT. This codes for CASSPDRVDSPLHF.

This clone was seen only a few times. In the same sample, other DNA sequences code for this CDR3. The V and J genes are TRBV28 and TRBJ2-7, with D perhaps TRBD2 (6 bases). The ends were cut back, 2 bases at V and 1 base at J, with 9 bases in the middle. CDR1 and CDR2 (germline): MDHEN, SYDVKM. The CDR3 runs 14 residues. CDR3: CASSLLGGSYEQYF. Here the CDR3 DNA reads TGTGCCAGCAGTTTACTCGGAGGGTCCTACGAGCAGTACTTC.

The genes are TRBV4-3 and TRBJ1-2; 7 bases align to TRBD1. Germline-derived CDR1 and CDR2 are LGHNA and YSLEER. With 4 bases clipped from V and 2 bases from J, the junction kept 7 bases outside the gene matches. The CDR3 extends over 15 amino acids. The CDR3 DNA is TGCGCCAGCAGCCGAGAACAGGGGCCCAACTATGGCTACACCTTC. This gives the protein CASSREQGPNYGYTF.

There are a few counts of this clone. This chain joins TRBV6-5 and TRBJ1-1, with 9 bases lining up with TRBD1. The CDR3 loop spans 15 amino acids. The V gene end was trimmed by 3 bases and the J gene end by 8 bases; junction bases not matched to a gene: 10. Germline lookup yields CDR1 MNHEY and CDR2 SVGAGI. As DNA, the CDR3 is TGTGCCAGCAGTTATTCGTGGACAGGGGATAGCGAAGCTTTCTTT. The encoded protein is CASSYSWTGDSEAFF.

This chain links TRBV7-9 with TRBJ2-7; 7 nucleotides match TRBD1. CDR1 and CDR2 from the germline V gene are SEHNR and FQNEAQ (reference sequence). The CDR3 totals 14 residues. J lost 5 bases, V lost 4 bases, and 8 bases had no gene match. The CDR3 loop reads CASSSNRGINEQYF. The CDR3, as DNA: TGTGCCAGCAGCTCCAACAGGGGTATTAACGAGCAGTACTTC.

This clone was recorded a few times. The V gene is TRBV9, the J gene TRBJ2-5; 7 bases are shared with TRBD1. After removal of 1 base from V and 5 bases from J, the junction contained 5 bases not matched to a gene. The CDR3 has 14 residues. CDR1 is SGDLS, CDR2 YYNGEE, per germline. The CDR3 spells CASSVRGGLETQYF. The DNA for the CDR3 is TGTGCCAGCAGCGTACGAGGGGGCCTGGAGACCCAGTACTTC.

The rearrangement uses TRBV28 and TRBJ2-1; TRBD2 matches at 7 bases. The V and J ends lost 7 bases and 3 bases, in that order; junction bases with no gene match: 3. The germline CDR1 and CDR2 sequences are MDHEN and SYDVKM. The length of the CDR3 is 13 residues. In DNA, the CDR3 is TGTGCCAGCACTGGGACTATCTACAATGAGCAGTTCTTC. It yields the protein CASTGTIYNEQFF.

The CDR3 reads CASSFHSGYYGYTF. In DNA, the CDR3 is TGTGCCAGCAGCTTTCACTCGGGGTACTATGGCTACACCTTC. The V call is TRBV5-4, the J call TRBJ1-2; D uncertain. This CDR3 is 14 amino acids long. Germline loops: CDR1 SGHNT, CDR2 YYREEE (reference sequence). V gave up 2 bases and J gave up 3 bases, with 11 bases separating them.

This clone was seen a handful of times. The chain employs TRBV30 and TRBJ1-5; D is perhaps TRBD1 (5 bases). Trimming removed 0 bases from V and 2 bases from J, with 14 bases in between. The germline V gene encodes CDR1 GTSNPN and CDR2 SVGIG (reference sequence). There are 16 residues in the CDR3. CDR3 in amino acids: CAWSVLGPGGNQPQHF. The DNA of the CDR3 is TGTGCCTGGAGTGTACTAGGTCCGGGGGGCAATCAGCCCCAGCATTTT.

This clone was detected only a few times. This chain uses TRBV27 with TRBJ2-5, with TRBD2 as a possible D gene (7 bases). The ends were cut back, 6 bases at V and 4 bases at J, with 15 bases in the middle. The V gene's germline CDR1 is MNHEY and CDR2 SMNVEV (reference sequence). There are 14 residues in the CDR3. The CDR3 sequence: CASRGGASGETQYF. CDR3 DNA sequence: TGTGCCAGCAGGGGGGGGGCTAGCGGAGAGACCCAGTACTTC.

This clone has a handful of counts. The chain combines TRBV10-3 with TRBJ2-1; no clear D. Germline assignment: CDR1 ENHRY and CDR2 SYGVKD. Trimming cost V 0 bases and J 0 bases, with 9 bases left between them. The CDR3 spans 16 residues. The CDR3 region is CAISESAGNSYNEQFF. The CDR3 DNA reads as TGTGCCATCAGTGAGTCGGCAGGAAACTCCTACAATGAGCAGTTCTTC.